The 11 T cell receptor beta chains reported below all come from one sample, sequenced in a study of post-analysis software for immune sequencing data. Study findings and constraints: Elevated frequency relative to controls characterized four or five TRBV segments in patients, TRBV5-6, TRBV5-1 and TRBV20-1 among them.

Carried by the TCR beta cDNA libraries were unique molecular identifiers. Using its own MiXCR run on the PCR reads, TCRdb lists one record per CDR3 protein. The sample carries some 890,000 distinct CDR3 sequences, about 53% recorded once. Which antigens these TCRs recognize remains unknown. Sequencing input: blood. Source of these receptors: a girl aged 10 to 17 with multiple sclerosis.

The sample holds a few counts of this clonotype. CDR3 nucleotides: TGTGCCAGCAGTCAGGGACTAGGGTATGAGACCCAGTACTTC. Protein product: CASSQGLGYETQYF. This chain uses TRBV7-2 with TRBJ2-5; 8 nucleotides line up with TRBD2. The J segment lost 5 bases and the V segment lost 6 bases, leaving 8 bases of the junction unmatched. Germline V gives CDR1 SGHTA, CDR2 FQGNSA. This CDR3 spans 14 amino acids.

Remarks on this clonotype: An end of the junction differs from the germline gene, which may be a read error. The chain uses TRBV19 and TRBJ1-5; 7 nucleotides align to TRBD1. This CDR3 region has 13 residues. Germline CDR1 LNHDA, CDR2 SQIVND (reference sequence). CDR3 DNA sequence: TGTGCCAGTAGTATTGGGGAGGGACAGCCCCGGCATTTT. This codes for CASSIGEGQPRHF.

The rearrangement uses TRBV14 and TRBJ1-2; no clear D. The CDR3 runs 13 residues. The germline V gene has CDR1 SGHDN and CDR2 FVKESK. Trimming shortened V by 6 bases and J by 9 bases, and 17 bases separated the two germline ends. CDR3 protein: CASRGSGKMSYTF. CDR3 DNA: TGTGCCAGCAGGGGCAGCGGGAAGATGAGCTACACCTTC.

This chain uses TRBV6-1 with TRBJ1-1, with D maybe TRBD1 (5 bases). CDR1 MNHNS and CDR2 SASEGT come from the germline V gene. V lost 7 bases and J 12 bases, leaving 21 bases between the germline ends. The CDR3 extends over 13 amino acids. DNA of the CDR3: TGTGCCAGCAAGAGGGGCAATAGGTGGGATCCTTTCTTT. This gives the protein CASKRGNRWDPFF.

The chain links TRBV6-6 to TRBJ1-2; D not certain. This CDR3 contains 12 residues. The V gene's germline CDR1 is MNHNY and CDR2 SVGAGI (reference sequence). The V end lost 5 bases, the J end lost 6 bases, and 10 bases lay between the germline ends. CDR3 sequence: CASSAPRDGYTF. The DNA of the CDR3 is TGTGCCAGCAGTGCCCCCCGGGATGGCTACACCTTC.

The V call is TRBV6-1, the J call TRBJ1-2; unclear D gene. V shed 0 bases and J shed 4 bases, with 6 bases lying between them. The CDR3 covers 13 residues. In germline, CDR1 is MNHNS, CDR2 SASEGT. CDR3 loop: CASSEAPFYGYTF. The CDR3 DNA reads as TGTGCCAGCAGTGAAGCCCCGTTCTATGGCTACACCTTC.

This clonotype was observed a handful of times. The chain uses TRBV29-1 and TRBJ2-7; D possibly corresponds to TRBD1 (6 bases). CDR3 length: 15 amino acids. Germline V gives CDR1 SQVTM, CDR2 ANQGSEA. V was pared by 8 bases and J by 4 bases, with 24 bases between. The CDR3 nucleotides are TGCAGCTTTCGAACAGGGACGGGGAGTGGGTACGAGCAGTACTTC. Its protein is CSFRTGTGSGYEQYF.

In this sample, this clonotype turned up once. For the CDR3, the DNA is TGTGCCAGCAGTGAATTGGTCTTCCAAGAGACCCAGTACTTC. Protein product: CASSELVFQETQYF. The chain couples TRBV25-1 to TRBJ2-5; D uncertain. Germline V gene lookup returns CDR1 MGHDK and CDR2 SYGVNS. This CDR3 region has 14 residues. V was cut by 1 base and J by 1 base, with 7 bases left in between.

This clonotype occurred a few times. The V call is TRBV20-1, the J call TRBJ2-1; D unresolved. Trimming left V 3 bases short and J 7 bases short, with 13 bases between. This CDR3 contains 13 residues. Germline lookup yields CDR1 DFQATT and CDR2 SNEGSKA (reference sequence). The CDR3 spells CSASPPPGNEQFF. The CDR3 DNA reads as TGCAGTGCTAGCCCCCCCCCAGGAAATGAGCAGTTCTTC.

This chain's CDR3 is CASSRAPGDSYGYTF. DNA of the CDR3: TGCGCCAGCAGTCGTGCCCCGGGGGACAGCTATGGCTACACCTTC. The chain is built from TRBV4-1 and TRBJ1-2; TRBD1 matches at 7 bases. Germline V lookup: CDR1 MGHRA, CDR2 YSYEKL. The CDR3 runs to 15 residues. The J segment lost 4 bases and the V segment lost 6 bases, leaving 11 bases of the junction unmatched.

The chain carries TRBV12-3 or TRBV12-4 and TRBJ1-5; D not certain. Trimming cost V 5 bases and J 6 bases, with 20 bases left between them. This CDR3 contains 16 residues. The CDR3 DNA sequence: TGTGCCAGCAGTCCTCAGCCGGAGGGTACGGGTCAGCCCCAGCATTTT. Amino acids: CASSPQPEGTGQPQHF.